These 18 T cell receptor beta chains came from one sample sequenced in a study of vaccination effects on CD4 cells after COVID-19. These receptors' antigens are unknown. With the ViraFEST assay, the study expanded antigen-specific CD4+ T cells using viral peptide pools, then sequenced them. On day 10 of culture, CD4+ T cells were separated out. Recipients of the vaccine had no prior SARS-CoV-2 infection and negative nucleocapsid antibodies. Repertoires were generated with immunoSEQ multiplex PCR, while TCRdb's copy carries only in-frame clones and drops some. The table includes just under 45,000 clones, around 76% detected once. Here the sequenced sample was CD4+ T cells from PBMCs cultured with SARS-CoV-2 spike peptides, taken before COVID-19 vaccination. The source of these receptors is a human donor who received a COVID-19 vaccine.

The chain uses TRBV6-5 and TRBJ1-5; possibly TRBD1 for D (6 bases). The CDR3 totals 15 residues. V dropped 0 bases and J dropped 3 bases, with 9 bases sitting between them. Germline V gives CDR1 MNHEY, CDR2 SVGAGI. The CDR3 loop is CASSYSRGYNQPQHF. The CDR3 bases are TGTGCCAGCAGTTACTCAAGGGGGTACAATCAGCCCCAGCATTTT.

The genes are TRBV18 and TRBJ2-2; TRBD2 might be the D (6 bases). This CDR3 has 16 amino acids. Germline loops: CDR1 KGHSH, CDR2 LQKENI. V was trimmed by 3 bases and J by 2 bases, leaving 13 bases between them. The CDR3 DNA is TGTGCCAGCTCACCTTTAACGGGGGATAACACCGGGGAGCTGTTTTTT. It specifies CASSPLTGDNTGELFF.

V gene TRBV24-1 combines with J gene TRBJ2-5, with D unresolved. V was pared by 6 bases and J by 0 bases, with 7 bases between. There are 13 residues in the CDR3. Germline V gene data show CDR1 as KGHDR and CDR2 as SFDVKD. The CDR3 spells CATSRRYQETQYF. The CDR3 DNA is TGTGCCACCAGTCGTAGGTACCAAGAGACCCAGTACTTC.

The chain couples TRBV5-1 to TRBJ2-3, with 10 bases identical to TRBD2. V was clipped by 0 bases and J by 0 bases; unmatched bases: 4. Germline V gene data show CDR1 as SGHRS and CDR2 as YFSETQ. The CDR3 has 17 amino acids. CDR3 sequence: CASSLVTSGASTDTQYF. CDR3 DNA: TGCGCCAGCAGCTTGGTTACTAGCGGGGCGAGCACAGATACGCAGTATTTT.

This chain uses TRBV6-1 with TRBJ1-6; D unclear. CDR3 length: 15 residues. CDR1 is MNHNS, CDR2 SASEGT, per germline. The germline V and J ends were trimmed by 3 bases and 8 bases, with 14 bases remaining between them. CDR3 sequence (DNA): TGTGCCAGCAGTGACGGTAGGGCGGGATATTCACCCCTCCACTTT. The encoded protein is CASSDGRAGYSPLHF.

This chain uses TRBV18 with TRBJ1-2; 9 nucleotides align to TRBD1. J gave up 7 bases and V 2 bases, and 17 bases lay outside the gene matches. Germline CDR1 and CDR2: KGHSH and LQKENI. The CDR3 runs 18 residues. CDR3 sequence: CASSPLQGARARFSGYTF. The CDR3 region has the DNA TGTGCCAGCTCACCATTACAGGGGGCAAGAGCTCGTTTCAGTGGCTACACCTTC.

V is TRBV5-4 and J is TRBJ1-5; 7 positions match TRBD1. Looked up from germline, CDR1 is SGHNT and CDR2 is YYREEE (reference sequence). The trim removed 2 bases at V and 2 bases at J, leaving 4 bases unmatched. The CDR3 contains 15 residues. As DNA, the CDR3 is TGTGCCAGCAGCTTAGGTACAGGGGGCAATCAGCCCCAGCATTTT. Its translation: CASSLGTGGNQPQHF.

The chain uses TRBV5-1 and TRBJ2-1; D might be TRBD2 (6 bases). CDR3 size: 14 residues. Trimming took 1 base from V and 3 from J, leaving 8 bases between them. From germline, CDR1 is SGHRS and CDR2 YFSETQ. The CDR3 sequence is CASSLLADYNEQFF. In nucleotides, the CDR3 is TGCGCCAGCAGCTTGTTAGCGGACTACAATGAGCAGTTCTTC.

The count of this clone is one. The CDR3 DNA reads as TGTGCCAGCGGGGACAGGGGTAATCAGCCCCAGCATTTT. Its translation: CASGDRGNQPQHF. This chain links TRBV6-5 with TRBJ1-5, with 10 bases identical to TRBD1. Germline values: CDR1 MNHEY, CDR2 SVGAGI. The CDR3 covers 13 residues. J was trimmed by 4 bases and V by 8 bases; bases with no gene match: 2.

The chain is built from TRBV9 and TRBJ2-3; 10 nucleotides line up with TRBD1. CDR3 length: 17 amino acids. From germline, CDR1 is SGDLS and CDR2 YYNGEE. The junction had 7 bases not matched to a gene; V was cut back by 3 bases and J by 0 bases. CDR3 DNA: TGTGCCAGCAGCGATGACAGGGGGCGGTCGAGCACAGATACGCAGTATTTT. Amino acids: CASSDDRGRSSTDTQYF.

The gene calls are TRBV7-3 and TRBJ2-5; no firm D call. CDR3 length: 13 amino acids. V gave up 3 bases and J gave up 5 bases, with 10 bases separating them. In germline, CDR1 is SGHTA, CDR2 FQGTGA. CDR3 loop: CASSFSLLETQYF. CDR3 coding DNA: TGTGCCAGCAGCTTCTCGCTGCTGGAGACCCAGTACTTC.

The chain uses TRBV14 and TRBJ1-4; D uncertain. CDR3 length: 15 residues. CDR1 is SGHDN, CDR2 FVKESK, per germline. V lost 1 base and J 8 bases, leaving 14 bases between the germline ends. The DNA for the CDR3 is TGTGCCAGCAGCCAAGCCGGGCAGTCGAAAGAAAAACTGTTTTTT. Its protein is CASSQAGQSKEKLFF.

V is TRBV15 and J is TRBJ1-4, with D unresolved. V was clipped by 0 bases and J by 7 bases, with 12 bases between them. Germline V gene data show CDR1 as LNHNV and CDR2 as YYDKDF (reference sequence). The CDR3 contains 15 residues. CDR3 DNA sequence: TGTGCCACCAGCAGAGATGGTGGCCAGAGTGAAAAACTGTTTTTT. This encodes CATSRDGGQSEKLFF.

This rearrangement joins TRBV7-3 to TRBJ2-1; the match to TRBD1 covers 11 bases. V gave up 7 bases and J gave up 5 bases; unmatched junction bases: 1. CDR1 is SGHTA, CDR2 FQGTGA, per germline. The CDR3 is made up of 13 amino acids. The CDR3 DNA reads as TGTGCCAGCATGGGACAGGGGGACAATGAGCAGTTCTTC. It is translated as CASMGQGDNEQFF.

This clone occurred a few times. This chain links TRBV19 with TRBJ1-3; D remains unclear. This CDR3 contains 16 residues. Germline loops: CDR1 LNHDA, CDR2 SQIVND (reference sequence). With 7 bases removed from V and 0 bases from J, the gap between germline ends came to 16 bases. The CDR3 DNA follows: TGTGCCAGTACCCACCAGCCAGGATCCTCTGGAAACACCATATATTTT. This sequence encodes CASTHQPGSSGNTIYF.

V and J are TRBV7-9 and TRBJ2-2; 8 nucleotides align to TRBD2. The germline gives CDR1 SEHNR, CDR2 FQNEAQ (reference sequence). The CDR3 has 15 amino acids. J was trimmed by 1 base and V by 3 bases; bases with no gene match: 1. Here the CDR3 DNA reads TGTGCCAGCAGCTTTCTAGCGGGGAACACCGGGGAGCTGTTTTTT. As protein: CASSFLAGNTGELFF.

The J gene is TRBJ1-6, the V gene TRBV19, with 7 bases that match TRBD1. The CDR3 covers 14 residues. Germline loops: CDR1 LNHDA, CDR2 SQIVND (reference sequence). Trimming at V came to 6 bases and at J to 9 bases, leaving 8 bases not matched to a gene. As DNA, the CDR3 is TGTGCCAGTAGCCGCGGGACAGCAGCTTCACCCCTCCACTTT. Its translation is CASSRGTAASPLHF.

The rearrangement links TRBV29-1 to TRBJ2-1; 7 nucleotides match TRBD2. There are 13 residues in the CDR3. Trimming at V came to 4 bases and at J to 1 base, leaving 1 base not matched to a gene. Germline V lookup: CDR1 SQVTM, CDR2 ANQGSEA. CDR3 sequence: CSVGRGSYNEQFF. The CDR3 bases are TGCAGCGTTGGGCGGGGGTCCTACAATGAGCAGTTCTTC.